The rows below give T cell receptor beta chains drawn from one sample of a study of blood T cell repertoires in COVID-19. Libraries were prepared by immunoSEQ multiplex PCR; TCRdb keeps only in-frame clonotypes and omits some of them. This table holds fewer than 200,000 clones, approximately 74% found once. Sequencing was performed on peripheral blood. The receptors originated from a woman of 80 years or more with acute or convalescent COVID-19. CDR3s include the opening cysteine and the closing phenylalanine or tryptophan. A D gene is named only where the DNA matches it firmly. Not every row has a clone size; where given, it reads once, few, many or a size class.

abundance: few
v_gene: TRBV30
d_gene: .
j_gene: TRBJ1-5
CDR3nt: TGTGCCTGGAGTGTGGACAACAATCAGCCCCAGCATTTT
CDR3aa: CAWSVDNNQPQHF

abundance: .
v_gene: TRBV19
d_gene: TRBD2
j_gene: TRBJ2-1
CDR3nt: TGTGCCAGTAGTCCCACCGGGACTAGCCTCAATGAGCAGTTCTTC
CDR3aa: CASSPTGTSLNEQFF

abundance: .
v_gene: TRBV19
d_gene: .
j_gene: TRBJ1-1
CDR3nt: TGTGCCAGTAGTATATCCCGGGAAGTTGAAGCTTTCTTT
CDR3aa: CASSISREVEAFF

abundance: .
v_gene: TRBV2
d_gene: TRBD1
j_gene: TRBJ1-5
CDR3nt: TGTGCCAGCACCCGGAGACAGGGCACTCAGCCCCAGCATTTT
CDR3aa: CASTRRQGTQPQHF

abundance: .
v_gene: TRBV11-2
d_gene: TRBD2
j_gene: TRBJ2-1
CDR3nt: TGTGCCAGCAGCTTAGGTACTCTAGCGGGAGTGGGTGAGCAGTTCTTC
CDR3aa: CASSLGTLAGVGEQFF

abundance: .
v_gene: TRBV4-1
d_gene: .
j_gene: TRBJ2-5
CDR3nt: TGCGCCAGCAGCCAAGAACCCGGAGAGACCCAGTACTTC
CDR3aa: CASSQEPGETQYF

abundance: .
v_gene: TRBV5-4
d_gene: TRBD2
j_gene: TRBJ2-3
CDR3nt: TGTGCCAGCAGCTTGACTAGCGGGGGGGGCACAGATACGCAGTATTTT
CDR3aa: CASSLTSGGGTDTQYF

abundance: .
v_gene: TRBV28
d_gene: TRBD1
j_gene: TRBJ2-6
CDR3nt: TGTGCCAGCAGTCTGACAGGGGCGATTGGGGCCAACGTCCTGACTTTC
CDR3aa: CASSLTGAIGANVLTF

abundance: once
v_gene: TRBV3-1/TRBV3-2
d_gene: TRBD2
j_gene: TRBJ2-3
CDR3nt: TGTGCCAGCAGCCAACGACTAGCGGGGAGCACAGATACGCAGTATTTT
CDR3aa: CASSQRLAGSTDTQYF

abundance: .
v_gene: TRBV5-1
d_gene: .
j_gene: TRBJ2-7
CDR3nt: TGCGCCAGCAGCCCCTTAGGTGGAGGGAAGTACTTC
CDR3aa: CASSPLGGGKYF

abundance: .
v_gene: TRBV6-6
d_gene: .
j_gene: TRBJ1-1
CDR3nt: TGTGCCAGCAGTGTAAACACTGAAGCTTTCTTT
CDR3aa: CASSVNTEAFF

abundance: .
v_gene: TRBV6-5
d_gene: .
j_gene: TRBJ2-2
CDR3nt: TGTGCCAGCAGACGCAGCCGGGACACCGGGGAGCTGTTTTTT
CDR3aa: CASRRSRDTGELFF

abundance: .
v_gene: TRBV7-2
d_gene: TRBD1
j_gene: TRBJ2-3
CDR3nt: TGTGCCAGCAGCTTGTTAGCCGGGACAGGGGGTTCAGATACGCAGTATTTT
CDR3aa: CASSLLAGTGGSDTQYF

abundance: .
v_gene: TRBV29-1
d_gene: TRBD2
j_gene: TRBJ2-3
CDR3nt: TGCAGCGTTGCCACGACTAGCGGGACCGGAGATACGCAGTATTTT
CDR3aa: CSVATTSGTGDTQYF

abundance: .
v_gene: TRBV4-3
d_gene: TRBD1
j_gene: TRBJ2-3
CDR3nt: TGCGCCAGCAGCCAGCTGGGACAGGGGTCGCCAGATACGCAGTATTTT
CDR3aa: CASSQLGQGSPDTQYF

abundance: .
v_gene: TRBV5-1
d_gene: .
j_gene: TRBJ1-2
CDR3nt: TGCGCCAGCAGCTTGGGCGACAGCTTGGGTCTCTATGGCTACACCTTC
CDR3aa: CASSLGDSLGLYGYTF

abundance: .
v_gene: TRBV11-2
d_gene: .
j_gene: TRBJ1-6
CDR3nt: TGTGCCAGCAGCTTAGGGACTATACAGAATTCACCCCTCCACTTT
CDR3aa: CASSLGTIQNSPLHF

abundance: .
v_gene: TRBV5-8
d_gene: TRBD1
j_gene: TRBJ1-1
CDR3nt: TGTGCCAGCAGCTTGGGAGGGGGCGATTGGGGAACTGAAGCTTTCTTT
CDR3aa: CASSLGGGDWGTEAFF

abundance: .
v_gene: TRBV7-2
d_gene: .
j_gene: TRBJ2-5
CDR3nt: TGTGCCAGCAGCTTAGACGTAGTATCAGAGACCCAGTACTTC
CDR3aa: CASSLDVVSETQYF

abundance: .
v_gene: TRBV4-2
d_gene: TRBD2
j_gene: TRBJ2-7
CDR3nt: TGTGCCAGCAGCCAAGTGGAAAGCGGGAGCTACGAGCAGTACTTC
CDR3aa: CASSQVESGSYEQYF

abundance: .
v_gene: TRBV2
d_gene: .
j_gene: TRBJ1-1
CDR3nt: TGTGCCAGCAGGCCCACAGGGAACACTGAAGCTTTCTTT
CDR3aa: CASRPTGNTEAFF

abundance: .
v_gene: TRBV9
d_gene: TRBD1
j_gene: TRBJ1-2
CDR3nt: TGTGCCAGCAGCGGACAGGGTGATGGCTACACCTTC
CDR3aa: CASSGQGDGYTF

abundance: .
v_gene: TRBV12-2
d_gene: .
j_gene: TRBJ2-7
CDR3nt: TGTGCAAGTCCTATCCCCCAGGGAACACTCTACGAGCAGTACTTC
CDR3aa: CASPIPQGTLYEQYF

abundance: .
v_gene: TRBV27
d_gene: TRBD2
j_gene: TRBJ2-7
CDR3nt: TGTGCCAGCAGTTGGACTAGCGGGAACGACGAGCAGTACTTC
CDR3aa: CASSWTSGNDEQYF

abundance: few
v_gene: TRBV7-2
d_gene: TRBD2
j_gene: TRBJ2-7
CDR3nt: TGTGCCAGCAGCGGCGGCGCCGCGGGAGGGAGAGGACGGGAGCAGTACTTC
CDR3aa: CASSGGAAGGRGREQYF

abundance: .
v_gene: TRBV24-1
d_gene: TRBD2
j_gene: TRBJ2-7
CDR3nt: TGTGCCACCAGTGACCCTGGACTAGCGGGATCGTACGAGCAGTACTTC
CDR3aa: CATSDPGLAGSYEQYF

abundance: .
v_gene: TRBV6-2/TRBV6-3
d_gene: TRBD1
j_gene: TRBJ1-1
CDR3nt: TGTGCCAGCAGCCGGGACAGGGGGATAAACACTGAAGCTTTCTTT
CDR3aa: CASSRDRGINTEAFF

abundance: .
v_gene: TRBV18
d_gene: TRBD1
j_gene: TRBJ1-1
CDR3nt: TGTGCCAGCTCGCAACAGGGGGGGGTGAACACTGAAGCTTTCTTT
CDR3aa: CASSQQGGVNTEAFF